A selection of T cell receptor beta chains follows, all from one sample in a study of tumour-infiltrating T cells in Burkitt lymphoma. Here immunoSEQ multiplex PCR was the method, and the copy in TCRdb shows in-frame clones only, minus some. The repertoire holds 5,500 to 7,500 clones, with 9.5% to 13% as singletons. Material for sequencing was tumor tissue. The receptors stem from a human donor with diffuse large B-cell lymphoma. Each CDR3 is given with its conserved first and last residue. Fields, in order: V gene, D gene, J gene, clone size, CDR3 DNA, CDR3 protein. The D gene is left open where the match is weak. Size values are once, few and many counts, or a class for expanded clones, and some rows have none.

V gene: TRBV30
D gene: TRBD1
J gene: TRBJ2-7
clone size: few
CDR3 DNA: TGTGCCTTCGGACAGGGGGTCTACGAGCAGTACTTC
CDR3 protein: CAFGQGVYEQYF

V gene: TRBV29-1
D gene: .
J gene: TRBJ2-5
clone size: .
CDR3 DNA: TGCAGCCTCTTGTGGGGGGGCCCAGAAGAGACCCAGTACTTC
CDR3 protein: CSLLWGGPEETQYF

V gene: TRBV5-1
D gene: TRBD2
J gene: TRBJ2-3
clone size: few
CDR3 DNA: TGCGCCAGCAGCCCTACCTACGGACTAGCGGGGGGGCCGCCTACGCAGTATTTT
CDR3 protein: CASSPTYGLAGGPPTQYF

V gene: TRBV18
D gene: TRBD1
J gene: TRBJ1-5
clone size: .
CDR3 DNA: TGTGCCAGCTCACCGGGACAGGGAAGCAATCAGCCCCAGCATTTT
CDR3 protein: CASSPGQGSNQPQHF

V gene: TRBV5-6
D gene: .
J gene: TRBJ1-1
clone size: .
CDR3 DNA: TGTGCCAGCAGCTTTTTGGACGGGACTTTGAACACTGAAGCTTTCTTT
CDR3 protein: CASSFLDGTLNTEAFF

V gene: TRBV14
D gene: .
J gene: TRBJ2-3
clone size: few
CDR3 DNA: TGTGCCAGCAGCCAAGATCCAGGTATCGGCACAGATACGCAGTATTTT
CDR3 protein: CASSQDPGIGTDTQYF

V gene: TRBV5-1
D gene: .
J gene: TRBJ2-5
clone size: .
CDR3 DNA: TGCGCCAGCACCTTGGCTGGGGGAGAGACCCAGTACTTC
CDR3 protein: CASTLAGGETQYF

V gene: TRBV10-2
D gene: TRBD2
J gene: TRBJ2-6
clone size: few
CDR3 DNA: TGCGCCAGCCTCAAAGTGGCCCTAGCGGGCTCTGGGGCCAACGTCCTGACTTTC
CDR3 protein: CASLKVALAGSGANVLTF

V gene: TRBV2
D gene: .
J gene: TRBJ2-2
clone size: .
CDR3 DNA: TGTGCCAGCAGCGTCGGACAGCCTATGGGCACCGGGGAGCTGTTTTTT
CDR3 protein: CASSVGQPMGTGELFF

V gene: TRBV7-9
D gene: .
J gene: TRBJ2-1
clone size: few
CDR3 DNA: TGTGCCAGCAGCTTATTGGGCACCTACAATGAGCAGTTCTTC
CDR3 protein: CASSLLGTYNEQFF

V gene: TRBV6-5
D gene: .
J gene: TRBJ2-7
clone size: few
CDR3 DNA: TGTGCCAGCAGCCACAGGTTCCCCTGGGTCTACGAGCAGTACTTC
CDR3 protein: CASSHRFPWVYEQYF

V gene: TRBV5-6
D gene: .
J gene: TRBJ2-7
clone size: few
CDR3 DNA: TGTGCCAGCAGCCCTTGGCGAAAATACGAGCAGTACTTC
CDR3 protein: CASSPWRKYEQYF

V gene: TRBV2
D gene: .
J gene: TRBJ2-7
clone size: .
CDR3 DNA: TGTGCCAGCAGTGCGTTACAACCAGAGCAGTACTTC
CDR3 protein: CASSALQPEQYF

V gene: TRBV4-1
D gene: .
J gene: TRBJ1-4
clone size: few
CDR3 DNA: TGCGCCAGCAGCCCCCGGGAACAGGGTTTTACTAATGAAAAACTGTTTTTT
CDR3 protein: CASSPREQGFTNEKLFF

V gene: TRBV6-5
D gene: TRBD2
J gene: TRBJ2-1
clone size: few
CDR3 DNA: TGTGCCAGCAGTTACGGGGGACTAGCGATCTACAATGAGCAGTTCTTC
CDR3 protein: CASSYGGLAIYNEQFF

V gene: TRBV27
D gene: .
J gene: TRBJ2-5
clone size: .
CDR3 DNA: TGTGCCAGCAGTCCTAGGGGAGTGTTTGAAGAGACCCAGTACTTC
CDR3 protein: CASSPRGVFEETQYF

V gene: TRBV7-9
D gene: .
J gene: TRBJ2-3
clone size: .
CDR3 DNA: TGTGCCAGCAGCCGAACCGCTAGCACAGATACGCAGTATTTT
CDR3 protein: CASSRTASTDTQYF

V gene: TRBV9
D gene: .
J gene: TRBJ2-1
clone size: few
CDR3 DNA: TGTGCCAGCAGCGTAGGCCCAGGCTTGTTCAATGAGCAGTTCTTC
CDR3 protein: CASSVGPGLFNEQFF

V gene: TRBV5-1
D gene: .
J gene: TRBJ1-2
clone size: few
CDR3 DNA: TGCGCCAGCAGATTGGCCAGGGCCCCAGGGGATGGCTACACCTTC
CDR3 protein: CASRLARAPGDGYTF

V gene: TRBV5-6
D gene: .
J gene: TRBJ2-4
clone size: .
CDR3 DNA: TGTGCCAGCAGCATTCAGGGAGCCAAAAACATTCAGTACTTC
CDR3 protein: CASSIQGAKNIQYF

V gene: TRBV28
D gene: TRBD2
J gene: TRBJ2-2
clone size: .
CDR3 DNA: TGTGCCAGCAGTTTGCCGGGACTAAAAGCCGGGGAGCTGTTTTTT
CDR3 protein: CASSLPGLKAGELFF

V gene: TRBV19
D gene: .
J gene: TRBJ2-3
clone size: .
CDR3 DNA: TGTGCCAGTAGTATCGCAGGGGGGTCAGATACGCAGTATTTT
CDR3 protein: CASSIAGGSDTQYF

V gene: TRBV11-2
D gene: TRBD1
J gene: TRBJ2-6
clone size: .
CDR3 DNA: TGTGCCAGCAGCACTACAGGGGGCGGATTCTTCTCTGGGGCCAACGTCCTGACTTTC
CDR3 protein: CASSTTGGGFFSGANVLTF

V gene: TRBV11-2
D gene: .
J gene: TRBJ1-4
clone size: .
CDR3 DNA: TGTGCCAGCAGCTTGTCCCTCAAGGCTGAAAAACTGTTTTTT
CDR3 protein: CASSLSLKAEKLFF

V gene: TRBV9
D gene: .
J gene: TRBJ2-1
clone size: few
CDR3 DNA: TGTGCCAGCAGCGATAACAGTATACTTAGCTCCTACAATGAGCAGTTCTTC
CDR3 protein: CASSDNSILSSYNEQFF

V gene: TRBV5-1
D gene: TRBD1
J gene: TRBJ1-3
clone size: few
CDR3 DNA: TGCGCCAGCAGCCCCAGGGGACAGGACTCTGGAAACACCATATATTTT
CDR3 protein: CASSPRGQDSGNTIYF

V gene: TRBV7-9
D gene: .
J gene: TRBJ1-1
clone size: few
CDR3 DNA: TGTGCCAGCAGCTGGAGCGGGATGAACACTGAAGCTTTCTTT
CDR3 protein: CASSWSGMNTEAFF

V gene: TRBV10-3
D gene: TRBD2
J gene: TRBJ2-3
clone size: .
CDR3 DNA: TGTGCCATCGGGGGGGTAGCGGGGGGGCCATTCGACACAGATACGCAGTATTTT
CDR3 protein: CAIGGVAGGPFDTDTQYF

V gene: TRBV19
D gene: .
J gene: TRBJ1-5
clone size: .
CDR3 DNA: TGTGCCAGTAGTATACGACCCAGGGAAAGTTTCCCTCAGCCCCAGCATTTT
CDR3 protein: CASSIRPRESFPQPQHF

V gene: TRBV7-9
D gene: .
J gene: TRBJ1-1
clone size: few
CDR3 DNA: TGTGCCAGCAGCTCCATCGCGGGATTCACTGAAGCTTTCTTT
CDR3 protein: CASSSIAGFTEAFF

V gene: TRBV2
D gene: .
J gene: TRBJ1-1
clone size: few
CDR3 DNA: TGTGCCAGCAGTGGGGGCGGCCAAATGGCTTTCTTT
CDR3 protein: CASSGGGQMAFF

V gene: TRBV28
D gene: .
J gene: TRBJ2-7
clone size: .
CDR3 DNA: TGTGCCAGCGGGCTACCGGGATTAGCCTACGAGCAGTACTTC
CDR3 protein: CASGLPGLAYEQYF

V gene: TRBV6-5
D gene: .
J gene: TRBJ2-7
clone size: .
CDR3 DNA: TGTGCCAGCAGTAGGACAGCCAGCTCCTACGAGCAGTACTTC
CDR3 protein: CASSRTASSYEQYF

V gene: TRBV5-5
D gene: .
J gene: TRBJ2-5
clone size: few
CDR3 DNA: TGTGCCAGCAGCTTGCATCCATACCAAGAGACCCAGTACTTC
CDR3 protein: CASSLHPYQETQYF

V gene: TRBV6-1
D gene: .
J gene: TRBJ1-6
clone size: few
CDR3 DNA: TGTGCCAGCAGTCCGGAGGGCTCCTCAACAACCCTCCACTTT
CDR3 protein: CASSPEGSSTTLHF

V gene: TRBV7-9
D gene: .
J gene: TRBJ2-3
clone size: few
CDR3 DNA: TGTGCCAGCAGCTTAGGACAGGACCGGGCAGATACGCAGTATTTT
CDR3 protein: CASSLGQDRADTQYF

V gene: TRBV15
D gene: TRBD2
J gene: TRBJ2-7
clone size: few
CDR3 DNA: TGTGCCACCAGCAGTGATACGTGGGGAGGGGAGCAGTACTTC
CDR3 protein: CATSSDTWGGEQYF

V gene: TRBV4-3
D gene: .
J gene: TRBJ1-3
clone size: few
CDR3 DNA: TGCGCCAGCAGCCAAGCCGCCGGGAGCAAGAGCTCTGGAAACACCATATATTTT
CDR3 protein: CASSQAAGSKSSGNTIYF

V gene: TRBV6-1
D gene: .
J gene: TRBJ1-6
clone size: .
CDR3 DNA: TGTGCCAGCAGTGAGCCCGGGACGGAAGGTTTCTTT
CDR3 protein: CASSEPGTEGFF